The rows below give T cell receptor beta chains drawn from one sample of a study of blood T cells in healthy people across ages. From the 5' RACE reads, TCRdb called clonotypes with MiXCR, one entry per CDR3 protein. The sample records roughly 800,000 distinct CDR3 sequences, roughly 25% being singletons. This sample also belongs to another study, concerning T cells of mothers and their children.

Sequencing was carried out using blood. The receptor set was obtained from a boy younger than 18 in good health. Each CDR3 is given with its conserved first and last residue. D genes are given only for firm matches. Some rows mark clone size as missing; the rest say once, few, many or name a class of expanded clone.

TGTGCCAGCAGCTTAACAGACGTCTACGAGCAGTACTTC	CASSLTDVYEQYF	few	TRBJ2-7	TRBV7-9	-
TGTGCCACCAGCAGAGATAGGGTGACAGGTCCCGACTATGGCTACACCTTC	CATSRDRVTGPDYGYTF	-	TRBJ1-2	TRBV15	-
TGTGCGGGGGGGAGCTCCTACGAGCAGTACTTC	CAGGSSYEQYF	-	TRBJ2-7	TRBV7-9	TRBD2
TGTGCCAGCAGCTCGACTAGCGGGGTCCAAGAGACCCAGTACTTC	CASSSTSGVQETQYF	-	TRBJ2-5	TRBV7-3	TRBD2
TGTGCCAGCAGTTTAAAGGAAACGGGTACGCAGTATTTT	CASSLKETGTQYF	few	TRBJ2-3	TRBV27	-
TGTGCCAGCTGGAAGGGGAAGGTTGACTATGGCTACACCTTC	CASWKGKVDYGYTF	few	TRBJ1-2	TRBV6-5	-
TGTGCCAGCAGCAGGGGGTACGGAGCGGGGGGTGAGAGGGAGCTGTTTTTT	CASSRGYGAGGERELFF	-	TRBJ2-2	TRBV12-3/TRBV12-4	TRBD2
TGCAGTGCTAGCCACTCCGGGACTAGCGGGACCCTATACCCCAATGAGCAGTTCTTC	CSASHSGTSGTLYPNEQFF	-	TRBJ2-1	TRBV20-1	TRBD2
TGCAGCGTTGGCGGTGAGGGCTACACCTTC	CSVGGEGYTF	-	TRBJ1-2	TRBV29-1	-
TGTGCCAGCAGCTTATCCCGGGAGATCTCCTACAATGAGCAGTTCTTC	CASSLSREISYNEQFF	-	TRBJ2-1	TRBV11-1	-
TGTGCCAGCACCCGGACAGGCTTCGAGCAGTACTTC	CASTRTGFEQYF	-	TRBJ2-7	TRBV7-9	TRBD1
TGTGCCAGCAGCCGGGGACAGGGTAATGAGCAGTTCTTC	CASSRGQGNEQFF	few	TRBJ2-1	TRBV3-1	TRBD1
TGCAGTGCTGGGCCCGGGGACTACCGAGAAGCTTTCTTT	CSAGPGDYREAFF	few	TRBJ1-1	TRBV20-1	-
TGTGCCAGCAGCCTCTTAGGGACTTTACTCAATGAGCAGTTCTTC	CASSLLGTLLNEQFF	few	TRBJ2-1	TRBV6-5	-
TGTGCCAGCAGTTGGGGCCTTCACTACGAGCAGTACTTC	CASSWGLHYEQYF	few	TRBJ2-7	TRBV7-2	-
TGTGCCATCAGTGTCGGACAGGGCCGATCAGATACGCAGTATTTT	CAISVGQGRSDTQYF	-	TRBJ2-3	TRBV10-3	TRBD1
TGTGCCAGCAGCTTCGGAGCCAAAAACATTCAGTACTTC	CASSFGAKNIQYF	many	TRBJ2-4	TRBV7-9	-
TGTGCCAGCAGAAGGGCTTTAGGACAGGGGACTTACGAGCAGTACTTC	CASRRALGQGTYEQYF	few	TRBJ2-7	TRBV2	TRBD1
TGTGCCAGCAGCCGGGACAGACCAGATACGCAGTATTTT	CASSRDRPDTQYF	few	TRBJ2-3	TRBV7-2	TRBD1
TGTGCCAGCAGTTCCCCCACCCAAAACCGGGACAGCTATGGCTACACCTTC	CASSSPTQNRDSYGYTF	-	TRBJ1-2	TRBV28	TRBD1
TGTGCCAGCAGCCGCGGACAGGGGGCTCGGGAAAAACTGTTTTTT	CASSRGQGAREKLFF	-	TRBJ1-4	TRBV13	TRBD1
TGCGCCAGCAGCAAGGAGGGGGACTCAAACAATGAGCAGTTCTTC	CASSKEGDSNNEQFF	-	TRBJ2-1	TRBV5-1	-
TGTGCCAGCAGCACTAGCGGGAGTGGCTGGGATGAGCAGTTCTTC	CASSTSGSGWDEQFF	few	TRBJ2-1	TRBV4-2	TRBD2
TGCGCCAGCAGCCAGGATTCGGGGGGGCGGAATGAAAAACTGTTTTTT	CASSQDSGGRNEKLFF	few	TRBJ1-4	TRBV4-3	-
TGTGCCAGCAGCTCCCTGAAAGCTAGCGGACGTACTAATGAGCAGTTCTTC	CASSSLKASGRTNEQFF	few	TRBJ2-1	TRBV5-5	TRBD2
TGTGCCAGCAGCCAAAGAGGGTACGACCTCAATCAGCCCCAGCATTTT	CASSQRGYDLNQPQHF	-	TRBJ1-5	TRBV3-1	-
TGTGCCAGCAGTCCACAGGGGGACACCATATATTTT	CASSPQGDTIYF	-	TRBJ1-3	TRBV7-9	TRBD1
TGTGCCAGCAGTTACGAAGCGGGGGGGCCCTTTGAGCAGTTCTTC	CASSYEAGGPFEQFF	-	TRBJ2-1	TRBV6-5	TRBD2
TGTGCCAGCACCAGGACAATTGGCGGTGAGCAGTTCTTC	CASTRTIGGEQFF	few	TRBJ2-1	TRBV5-8	-
TGTGCCAGCAGCAAAATGGGACGGGTAGGAGAGACCCAGTACTTC	CASSKMGRVGETQYF	-	TRBJ2-5	TRBV21-1	-
TGTGCCAGCAGGACTAGCGGGGGGGCCCTCAATGAGCAGTTCTTC	CASRTSGGALNEQFF	few	TRBJ2-1	TRBV7-3	TRBD2
TGTGCCAGCAGTCTCCACTACGAGCAGTACTTC	CASSLHYEQYF	many	TRBJ2-7	TRBV28	-
TGTGCCAGCGAGGGCAGGACAAACGAAAAACTGTTTTTT	CASEGRTNEKLFF	many	TRBJ1-4	TRBV28	-
TGCGCCAGCAGCCGGACAGGGAGCTACGAGCAGTGCTTC	CASSRTGSYEQCF	-	TRBJ2-7	TRBV4-1	TRBD1
TGTGCCAGCAGCGACCGGGACGGAGCCTACGAGCACTACTTC	CASSDRDGAYEHYF	-	TRBJ2-7	TRBV7-8	-
TGTGCCAGCAGCGTAGCGGGGAGGACAGGGCGAAACACCGGGGAGCTGTTTTTT	CASSVAGRTGRNTGELFF	-	TRBJ2-2	TRBV9	TRBD1
TGTGCCAGCGCCCCCCCCACCGCCTTGTACGAGCAGTACTTC	CASAPPTALYEQYF	few	TRBJ2-7	TRBV25-1	-
TGTGCCAGCAGTTTAGTAGACGGCGGGAGTACAGATACGCAGTATTTT	CASSLVDGGSTDTQYF	-	TRBJ2-3	TRBV12-3/TRBV12-4	TRBD2
TGTGCCAGCAGTTTTGGTACACGCAATCAGCCCCAGCATTTT	CASSFGTRNQPQHF	-	TRBJ1-5	TRBV12-3/TRBV12-4	-
TGTGCCAGCAGTGTCCAGGGTTTAGGGAAATCCTACGAGCAGTACTTC	CASSVQGLGKSYEQYF	-	TRBJ2-7	TRBV12-3/TRBV12-4	-